Reported below is one T cell receptor (beta chain). As yet, its antigen is unknown. The method was immunoSEQ multiplex PCR; TCRdb's version includes in-frame clones alone and lacks a portion of them. The sample has about 100,000 clones, 85% to 90% seen once. The trim removed 4 bases at V and 4 bases at J, leaving 7 bases unmatched. From germline, CDR1 is MNHNY and CDR2 SVGAGI (reference sequence). The CDR3 spans 15 residues. This specimen comes from a study of OX40 agonist ivuxolimab in advanced cancers. Study at large: Patients received ivuxolimab, an agonistic anti-OX40 (CD134) antibody.

Study results and limitations: The study found among the lowest clonal expansion in partial responders at 0.1-3.0 mg/kg.

This specimen consisted of CD4+ or CD8+ T cells sorted from blood, obtained in a trial of the OX40 agonist ivuxolimab. The chain joins TRBV6-6 to TRBJ1-1; 9 positions match TRBD1. This clonotype was obtained from an adult with an advanced solid tumor such as melanoma, head and neck, liver or kidney cancer. CDR3 nucleotides: TGTGCCAGCAGTTTTACAGGGGGCGGAGGCACTGAAGCTTTCTTT. This translates into CASSFTGGGGTEAFF.